This TCR beta chain is from a study of graft-versus-host responses after intestinal transplantation. Study in general: Recipients obtained multivisceral, liver-intestinal, or isolated intestinal transplants. Study findings and constraints: Recipient bone marrow held GvH clones, some seen earlier in ileum or blood.

The length of the CDR3 is 14 residues. Germline loops: CDR1 SEHNR, CDR2 FQNEAQ (reference sequence). The ends were cut back, 1 base at V and 7 bases at J, with 11 bases in the middle. Profiling relied on immunoSEQ multiplex PCR, and the TCRdb table lists in-frame clones only, not all of them. The table shows some 41,000 clones, with approximately 93% occurring only once. Comment on this clone: The antigen remains undetermined.

The rearrangement joins TRBV7-9 to TRBJ1-5; no definite D call. The TCR originated in a human patient who received an intestinal transplant, so some T cells may come from the graft donor. Sequencing used PBMCs, obtained around 720 days after intestinal transplantation. The CDR3 is CASSLEGRGQPQHF. The CDR3 region has the DNA TGTGCCAGCAGCTTAGAAGGCCGAGGGCAGCCCCAGCATTTT.